The entry below describes one TCR beta chain. Its antigen is currently not known. Base qualities were left out, and no much larger clone turns up one base away. The record originates from a study of shared clonotypes between healthy human individuals (dated by TCRdb to the early 2020s). About the investigation overall: The cohort comprised two women and three men aged 18 to 49 years. Each donor's leukapheresis produced roughly between about 0.9 and 9.5 billion PBMCs. To increase sequencing depth and limit assay-specific biases, TCR repertoire library preparation and sequencing were carried out by different laboratories using diverse techniques. Blood TCR repertoires of a handful of healthy adults were deeply sequenced to estimate repertoire size and the extent of clonotype sharing between individuals. Per donor, three plates each were used for CD4 naive and CD4 memory, two for CD8 naive, and one for CD8 memory.

Using the deep immunoSEQ assay, multiplex PCR amplified TCR CDR3 regions from genomic DNA. Extracted genomic DNA from each cell subset was distributed evenly across all wells of several immunoSEQ 96-well plates, and each plate was treated as a replicate. For sorted subsets, each replicate PCR was loaded with approximately 190 ng genomic DNA, equivalent to 30,000 or so T cell genomes. Purified libraries were measured with a Qubit 3.0 fluorometer, size-checked on a Bioanalyzer 2100, and measured again with the KAPA Library Quantification kit. Every immunoSEQ 96-well plate was sequenced on a separate single-read 150-cycle Illumina NextSeq 550 flow cell. As for the original processing: Because the immunoSEQ output held only junctional sequences and lacked quality scores, the filtering could not match the filtering applied to full-length reads. Sequences were annotated with PyIR, a Python wrapper for IgBLAST v1.9, and V/J genes and CDR3 were assigned using IMGT germline references. Any read was removed if the V/J assignment was weak (E-value above 1e-6), the CDR3 was missing, or the read contained stop codons, out-of-frame junctions, or ambiguous translated residues. V3J clonotypes were defined as sequences sharing the same inferred V gene, J gene, and CDR3 amino acid sequence. Percentage overlap between repertoires was computed as shared unique clonotypes divided by the size of the smaller repertoire. Repertoire richness was assessed with RTK rarefaction, the Chao1 estimator, and Recon v2.1 estimates of unobserved clonotypes. Generation probabilities were computed with OLGA for all TCRbeta clonotypes obtained by the gDNA method from a few donors. Not all clones reach the TCRdb copy of this immuneACCESS table, which keeps in-frame sequences only. Checked studies attribute under half of the gap to unresolved V genes and leave the rest unexplained. The V and J calls and clone size are taken from that table; D and trimming were inferred from the DNA. This sample comprises roughly 2.2 million clones, more than 85% of them detected only once. The top ten clonotypes cover roughly 0.36% of the sample.

The CDR3, from cysteine to phenylalanine, totals 17 residues. Kept here is only the CDR3 DNA, which spans 51 bases and is read in frame from base 1. Ends trimmed: V by 3 bases, J by 14 bases; bases unmatched to a gene: 18. The germline V gene specifies MDHEN as CDR1 and SYDVKM as CDR2. Healthy HIV-negative adults with no recently reported acute infections or vaccinations were included as donors. Every donor was a Caucasian adult living in Nashville, Tennessee, USA. CD4+ T cells were enriched by magnetic negative selection, after which naive cells were positively selected on CD45RA and the negative fraction was taken as the memory subset. Blood was collected by leukapheresis, and PBMCs were isolated by Ficoll-Histopaque density gradient centrifugation and then cryopreserved in liquid nitrogen vapor phase. Purity and quantity of every magnetically sorted T cell population were checked by analytical flow cytometry. Each sorted fraction had its genomic DNA isolated and then quantified by UV absorbance on a Nanodrop 2000c.

General study outcomes and caveats: Even with the large sequencing depth, rarefaction of the sorted-subset datasets indicated that sequencing was incomplete. Because the study included only a small number of donors, the genetic and exposure-history diversity represented was limited. Approximately 5% of naive CD4, 3.5% of naive CD8, approximately 2% of memory CD4, and 0.4% of memory CD8 clonotypes were shared across several donors. Only blood was sampled, and tissue TCR repertoires likely differ from those in blood. Pairwise subsampling led to the expectation that sequencing depth would affect the degree of clonotype sharing among donors. Clonotypes shared by all four sorted-subset donors showed higher generation probabilities than non-shared clonotypes. Naive subsets generally had larger estimated clonotype richness than memory subsets did.

The sample comprised naive CD4+ T cells from PBMCs. According to the study, the label for this sample's cell subset or site signals: CD45RA+ positively selected. This sequence originates from a man aged 18 to 29 in good health. Some clones in this sample may be carry-over from other donors' samples. This receptor chain uses TRBV28 and TRBJ1-4; 10 bases in between match TRBD1. The CDR3 region reads CASSFPKPGQGTLNLFF. The DNA reads TGTGCCAGCAGTTTTCCCAAGCCGGGACAGGGGACCCTGAATCTGTTTTTT.